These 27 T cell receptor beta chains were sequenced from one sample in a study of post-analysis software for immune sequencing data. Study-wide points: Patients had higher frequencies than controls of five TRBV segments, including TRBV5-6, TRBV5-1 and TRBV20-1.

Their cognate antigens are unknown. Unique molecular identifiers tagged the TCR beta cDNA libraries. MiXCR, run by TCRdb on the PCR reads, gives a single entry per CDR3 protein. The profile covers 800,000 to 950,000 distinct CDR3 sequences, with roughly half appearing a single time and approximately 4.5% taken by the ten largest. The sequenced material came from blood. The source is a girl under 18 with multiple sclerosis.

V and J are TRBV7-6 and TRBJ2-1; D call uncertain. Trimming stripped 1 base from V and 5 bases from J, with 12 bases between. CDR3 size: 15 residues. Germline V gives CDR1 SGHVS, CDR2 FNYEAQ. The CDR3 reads CASSLDSTDDNEQFF. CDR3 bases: TGTGCCAGCAGCTTAGACAGTACCGACGACAATGAGCAGTTCTTC.

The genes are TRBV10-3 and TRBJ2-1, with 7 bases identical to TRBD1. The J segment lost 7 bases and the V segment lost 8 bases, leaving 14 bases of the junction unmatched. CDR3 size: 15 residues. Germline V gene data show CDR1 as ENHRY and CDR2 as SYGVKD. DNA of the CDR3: TGTGCCATCGGACCAGGGACAGTCGGACTGAATGAGCAGTTCTTC. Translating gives CAIGPGTVGLNEQFF.

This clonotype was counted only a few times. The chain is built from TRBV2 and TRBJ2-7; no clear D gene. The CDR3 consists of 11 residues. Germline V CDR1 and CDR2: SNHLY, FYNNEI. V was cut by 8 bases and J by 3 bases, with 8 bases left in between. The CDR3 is CASRAIYEQYF. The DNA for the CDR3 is TGTGCCAGCCGGGCCATCTACGAGCAGTACTTC.

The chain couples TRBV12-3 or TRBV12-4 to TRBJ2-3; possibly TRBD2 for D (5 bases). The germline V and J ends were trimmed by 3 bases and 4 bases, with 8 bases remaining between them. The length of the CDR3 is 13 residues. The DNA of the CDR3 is TGTGCCAGCAGTTTCGGGGATCCAGATACGCAGTATTTT. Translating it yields CASSFGDPDTQYF.

This CDR3 reads CASSRINEQYF. CDR3 in DNA: TGTGCCAGCAGCCGCATCAACGAGCAGTACTTC. The chain carries TRBV3-1 and TRBJ2-5; no reliable D call. The J call may be in error: the DNA end matches TRBJ2-7 better. Germline CDR1 is LGHDT and CDR2 is YNNKEL (reference sequence). The CDR3 extends over 11 amino acids.

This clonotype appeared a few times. The DNA for the CDR3 is TGTGCCAGCAGCCTGGACAGGGGGCTAACCGAGCAGTACTTC. Encoded protein: CASSLDRGLTEQYF. This rearrangement joins TRBV5-5 to TRBJ2-7, with 11 bases matching TRBD1. The CDR3 has 14 amino acids. Unmatched junction bases numbered 6, after V lost 4 bases and J lost 6 bases. Germline-derived CDR1 and CDR2 are SGHKS and YYEKEE (reference sequence). The whole variable domain, filled in from reference TRBV5-5 and TRBJ2-7, reads DAGVTQSPTHLIKTRGQQVTLRCSPISGHKSVSWYQQVLGQGPQFIFQYYEKEERGRGNFPDRFSARQFPNYSSELNVNALLLGDSALYLCASSLDRGLTEQYFGPGTRLTVT.

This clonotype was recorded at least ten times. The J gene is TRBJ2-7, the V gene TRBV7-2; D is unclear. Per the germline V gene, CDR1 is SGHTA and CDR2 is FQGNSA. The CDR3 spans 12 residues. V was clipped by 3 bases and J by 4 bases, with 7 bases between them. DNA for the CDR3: TGTGCCAGCAGCTTTGACCGGTACGAGCAGTACTTC. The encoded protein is CASSFDRYEQYF.

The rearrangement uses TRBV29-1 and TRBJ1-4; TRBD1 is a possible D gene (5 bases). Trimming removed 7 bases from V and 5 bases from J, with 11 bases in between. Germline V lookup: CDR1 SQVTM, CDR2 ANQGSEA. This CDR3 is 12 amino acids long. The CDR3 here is CSAGTWNEKLFF. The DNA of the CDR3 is TGCAGCGCCGGGACTTGGAATGAAAAACTGTTTTTT.

The DNA for the CDR3 is TGTGCCATCAGTGAGTCGGGGGGACGGGAGGGCAATCAGCCCCAGCATTTT. It translates to CAISESGGREGNQPQHF. The chain combines TRBV10-3 with TRBJ1-5; TRBD1 might be the D (5 bases). CDR1 is ENHRY, CDR2 SYGVKD, per germline. Trimming took 0 bases from V and 2 from J, leaving 14 bases between them. This CDR3 is 17 amino acids long.

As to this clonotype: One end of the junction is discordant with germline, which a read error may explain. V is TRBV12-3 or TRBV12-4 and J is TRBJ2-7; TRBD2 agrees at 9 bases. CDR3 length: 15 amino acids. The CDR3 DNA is TGTGCCAGCGCCCCGGCTAGCGGGACATCCTCCGAGCAGTACTTC. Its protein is CASAPASGTSSEQYF.

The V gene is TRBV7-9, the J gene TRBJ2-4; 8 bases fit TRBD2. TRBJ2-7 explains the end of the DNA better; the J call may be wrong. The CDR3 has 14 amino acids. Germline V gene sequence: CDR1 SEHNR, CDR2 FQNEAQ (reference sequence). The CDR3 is CASSSGRGRDEQYF. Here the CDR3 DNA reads TGTGCCAGCAGCTCCGGGAGGGGTCGGGACGAGCAGTACTTC.

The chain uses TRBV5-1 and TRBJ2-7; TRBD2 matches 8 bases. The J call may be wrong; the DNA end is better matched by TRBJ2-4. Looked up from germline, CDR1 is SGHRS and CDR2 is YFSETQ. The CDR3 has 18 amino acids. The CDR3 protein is CASSSAGVENLAKNIQYF. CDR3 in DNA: TGCGCCAGCAGCTCAGCGGGGGTTGAGAACCTAGCCAAAAACATTCAGTACTTC.

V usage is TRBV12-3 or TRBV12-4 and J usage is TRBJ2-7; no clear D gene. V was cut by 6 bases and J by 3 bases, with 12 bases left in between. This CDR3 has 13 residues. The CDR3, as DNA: TGTGCCAGCAGCCCCTCGTGGAGCTACGAGCAGTACTTC. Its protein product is CASSPSWSYEQYF.

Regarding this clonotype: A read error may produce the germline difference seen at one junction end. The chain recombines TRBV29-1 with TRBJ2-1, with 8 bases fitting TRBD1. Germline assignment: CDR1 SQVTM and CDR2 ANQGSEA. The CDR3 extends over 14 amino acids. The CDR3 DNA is TGCAGCGTTGAAGGCAGGGGGCCCTACAATGTGCAGTTCTTC. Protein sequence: CSVEGRGPYNVQFF.

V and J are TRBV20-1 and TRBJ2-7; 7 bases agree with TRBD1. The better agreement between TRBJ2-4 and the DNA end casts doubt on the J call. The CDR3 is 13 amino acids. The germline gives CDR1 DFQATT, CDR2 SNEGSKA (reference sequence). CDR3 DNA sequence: TGCAGTGCTAACCTTGGGACAGAGCACATTCAGTACTTC. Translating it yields CSANLGTEHIQYF.

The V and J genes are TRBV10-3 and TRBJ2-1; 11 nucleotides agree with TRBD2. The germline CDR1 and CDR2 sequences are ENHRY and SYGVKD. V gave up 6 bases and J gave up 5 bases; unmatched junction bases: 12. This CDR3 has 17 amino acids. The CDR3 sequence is CAISHAGGTSGHNEQFF. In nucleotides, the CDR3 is TGTGCCATCAGCCACGCGGGGGGGACTAGCGGACACAATGAGCAGTTCTTC.

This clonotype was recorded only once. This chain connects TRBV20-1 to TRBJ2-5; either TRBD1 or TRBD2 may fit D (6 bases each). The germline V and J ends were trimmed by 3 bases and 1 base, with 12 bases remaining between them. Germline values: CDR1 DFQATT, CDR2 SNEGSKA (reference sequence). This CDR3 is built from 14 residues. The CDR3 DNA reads TGCAGTGCTAGTCGGGGGCCCTCCCAAGAGACCCAGTACTTC. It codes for CSASRGPSQETQYF.

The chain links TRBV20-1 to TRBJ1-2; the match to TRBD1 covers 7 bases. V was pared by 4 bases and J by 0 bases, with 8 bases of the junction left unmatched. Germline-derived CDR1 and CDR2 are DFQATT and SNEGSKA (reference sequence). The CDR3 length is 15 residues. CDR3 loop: CSATPGQKSNYGYTF. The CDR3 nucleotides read TGCAGTGCTACTCCGGGACAGAAATCTAACTATGGCTACACCTTC.

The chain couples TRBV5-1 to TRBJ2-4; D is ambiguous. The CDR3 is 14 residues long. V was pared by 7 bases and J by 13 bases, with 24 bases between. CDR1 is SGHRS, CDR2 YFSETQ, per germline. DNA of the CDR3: TGCGCCAGCGGTCGAAAGGACGGGTCGTTTCAGCAGTACTTC. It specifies CASGRKDGSFQQYF. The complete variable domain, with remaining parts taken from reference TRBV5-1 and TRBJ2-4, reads KAGVTQTPRYLIKTRGQQVTLSCSPISGHRSVSWYQQTPGQGLQFLFEYFSETQRNKGNFPGRFSGRQFSNSRSEMNVSTLELGDSALYLCASGRKDGSFQQYFGAGTRLSVL.

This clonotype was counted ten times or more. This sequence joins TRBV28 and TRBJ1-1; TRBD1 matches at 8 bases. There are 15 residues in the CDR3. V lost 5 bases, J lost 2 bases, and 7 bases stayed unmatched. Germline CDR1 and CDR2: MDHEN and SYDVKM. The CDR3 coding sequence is TGTGCCAGCAGTCCCGGGACAGGTTCTAACACTGAAGCTTTCTTT. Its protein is CASSPGTGSNTEAFF.

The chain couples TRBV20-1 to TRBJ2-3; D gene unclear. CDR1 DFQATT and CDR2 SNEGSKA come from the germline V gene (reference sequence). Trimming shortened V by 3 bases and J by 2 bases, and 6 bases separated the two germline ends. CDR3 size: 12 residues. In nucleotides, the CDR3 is TGCAGTGCTAGGAAGTCCACAGATACGCAGTATTTT. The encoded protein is CSARKSTDTQYF.

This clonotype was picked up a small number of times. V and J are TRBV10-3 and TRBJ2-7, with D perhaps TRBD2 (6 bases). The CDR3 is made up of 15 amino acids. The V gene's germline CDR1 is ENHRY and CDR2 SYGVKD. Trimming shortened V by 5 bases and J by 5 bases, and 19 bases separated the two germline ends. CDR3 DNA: TGTGCCATCAGTTCCCTGGTGGGCGGGAAAGACGAGCAGTACTTC. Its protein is CAISSLVGGKDEQYF.

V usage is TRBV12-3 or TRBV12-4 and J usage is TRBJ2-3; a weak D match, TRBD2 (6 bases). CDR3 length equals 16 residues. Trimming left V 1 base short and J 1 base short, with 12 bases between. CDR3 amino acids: CASSLGIGEGTDTQYF. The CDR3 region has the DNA TGTGCCAGCAGTTTAGGAATCGGGGAGGGCACAGATACGCAGTATTTT.

This CDR3 reads CATSRVPGQGTDTQYF. The CDR3 coding sequence is TGTGCCACCAGCAGAGTACCGGGACAGGGGACAGATACGCAGTATTTT. The chain employs TRBV15 and TRBJ2-3; TRBD1 matches at 10 bases. The J segment lost 3 bases and the V segment lost 1 base, leaving 4 bases of the junction unmatched. This CDR3 has 16 amino acids. CDR1 LNHNV and CDR2 YYDKDF come from the germline V gene (reference sequence).

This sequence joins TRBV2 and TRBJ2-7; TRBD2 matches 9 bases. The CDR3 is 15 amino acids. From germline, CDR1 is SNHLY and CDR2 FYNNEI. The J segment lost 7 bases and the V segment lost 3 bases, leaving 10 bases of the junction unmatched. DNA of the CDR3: TGTGCCAGCAGTGAGGCGGGGGGGTCCTACAATGAGCAGTACTTC. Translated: CASSEAGGSYNEQYF.

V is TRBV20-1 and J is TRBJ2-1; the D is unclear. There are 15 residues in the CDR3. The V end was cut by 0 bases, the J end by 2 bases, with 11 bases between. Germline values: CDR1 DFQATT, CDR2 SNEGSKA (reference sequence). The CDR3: CSARDPRVTYNEQFF. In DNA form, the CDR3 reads TGCAGTGCTAGAGACCCCCGGGTCACCTACAATGAGCAGTTCTTC.

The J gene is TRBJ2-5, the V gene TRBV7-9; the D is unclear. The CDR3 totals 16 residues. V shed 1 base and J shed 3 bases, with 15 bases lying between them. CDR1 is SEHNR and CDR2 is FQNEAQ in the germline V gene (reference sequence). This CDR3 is CASSLVLSPLKETQYF. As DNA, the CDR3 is TGTGCCAGCAGCTTAGTCCTTTCCCCACTTAAAGAGACCCAGTACTTC.